The 9 T cell receptor beta chains below come from one sample, sequenced in a study of regulatory T cells in long-lasting Graves disease. Time point indicated: newly diagnosed GD, antithyroid drugs for less than 3 months. PBMCs provided the RNA from which the TCR library was made. Sequencing libraries for TCR beta were prepared with iRepertoire HTBI primers and Arm-PCR of CDR3 regions. TCRdb fed the multiplex PCR reads into MiXCR, producing one record per CDR3 protein. This table holds some 370,000 distinct CDR3 sequences, roughly 12% found once. The same specimen was also included in a second study, on T cells in Graves' hyperthyroidism and ophthalmopathy.

Specimen: peripheral blood mononuclear cells (PBMCs), collected at new diagnosis, from a patient treated with antithyroid drugs. The source is a woman between 18 and 30 years old with Graves disease.

This clonotype appeared many times. This sequence joins TRBV7-8 and TRBJ2-1; D is possibly TRBD1 (5 bases). The tail of the sequence fits TRBJ2-5 better, so the J call may be wrong. The CDR3 is 17 residues long. The germline CDR1 and CDR2 sequences are SGHVS and FQNEAQ. The CDR3 bases are TGTGCCAGCAGCTTTCCCAGGGTTCGTAGCCATCAAGAGACCCAGTACTTC. It is translated as CASSFPRVRSHQETQYF.

This clonotype turned up a few times. The rearrangement uses TRBV15 and TRBJ1-2; no reliable D call. CDR3 size: 15 residues. The V and J ends lost 3 bases and 2 bases respectively, with 13 bases between them. Germline CDR1 reads LNHNV; CDR2 reads YYDKDF (reference sequence). For the CDR3, the DNA is TGTGCCACCAGCAGCCCTAGAACCTCCAACTATGGCTACACCTTC. Its translation: CATSSPRTSNYGYTF.

At least ten counts were recorded for this clonotype. The chain recombines TRBV7-2 with TRBJ2-5, with no clear D. Germline CDR1 is SGHTA and CDR2 is FQGNSA. The CDR3 has 13 amino acids. Trimming removed 1 base at V and 7 bases at J, with 10 bases between. CDR3: CASSLEGFGTQYF. Here the CDR3 DNA reads TGTGCCAGCAGCTTAGAAGGGTTTGGGACCCAGTACTTC.

This clonotype has ten or more counts. The chain links TRBV7-9 to TRBJ2-1; the D gene is possibly TRBD1 (5 bases). CDR1 is SEHNR, CDR2 FQNEAQ, per germline (reference sequence). There are 15 residues in the CDR3. V was cut by 6 bases and J by 4 bases, with 16 bases left in between. In DNA form, the CDR3 reads TGTGCCAGCAGGCAAGCCCCAGGGCCTTACAATGAGCAGTTCTTC. This codes for CASRQAPGPYNEQFF. The full variable domain, completed using reference TRBV7-9 and TRBJ2-1, is DTGVSQNPRHKITKRGQNVTFRCDPISEHNRLYWYRQTLGQGPEFLTYFQNEAQLEKSRLLSDRFSAERPKGSFSTLEIQRTEQGDSAMYLCASRQAPGPYNEQFFGPGTRLTVL.

This clonotype showed up many times. The V call is TRBV11-1, the J call TRBJ2-1, with D uncertain. The CDR3 totals 15 residues. V was cut by 1 base and J by 4 bases, with 11 bases left in between. Germline lookup yields CDR1 SGHAT and CDR2 FQDESV (reference sequence). For the CDR3, the DNA is TGTGCCAGCAGCTTAGTTGGCAGGCTTTACAATGAGCAGTTCTTC. Its translation is CASSLVGRLYNEQFF.

Ten or more counts support this clonotype. The V gene is TRBV20-1, the J gene TRBJ2-7; TRBD2 might be the D (5 bases). V was trimmed by 3 bases and J by 0 bases, leaving 18 bases between them. This CDR3 region has 16 residues. Germline V gene data show CDR1 as DFQATT and CDR2 as SNEGSKA (reference sequence). The CDR3 nucleotides read TGCAGTGCTAGCGAACCGACGCGGGCCCCCTCCTACGAGCAGTACTTC. The encoded protein is CSASEPTRAPSYEQYF.

This clonotype was picked up many times. The chain uses TRBV7-9 and TRBJ2-7; 10 nucleotides line up with TRBD2. In germline, CDR1 is SEHNR, CDR2 FQNEAQ (reference sequence). V shed 5 bases, J shed 3 bases, and the junction held 7 bases outside the gene matches. The CDR3 consists of 15 residues. As DNA, the CDR3 is TGTGCCAGCAGCAAAGGGACTAGCGTAAACTACGAGCAGTACTTC. Its protein is CASSKGTSVNYEQYF.

This clonotype was detected ten times or more. The chain combines TRBV28 with TRBJ2-3; 7 nucleotides align to TRBD2. The V gene's germline CDR1 is MDHEN and CDR2 SYDVKM. This CDR3 region has 15 residues. V shed 2 bases and J 6 bases; nucleotides not matched to a gene: 8. The CDR3 nucleotides are TGTGCCAGCAGTTTAATAAGCGGGGAGATGGATACGCAGTATTTT. Its translation is CASSLISGEMDTQYF.

At least ten counts were recorded for this clonotype. The rearrangement links TRBV11-2 to TRBJ1-5, with 9 nucleotides matching TRBD1. V lost 6 bases and J lost 4; bases outside the gene matches: 4. The CDR3 is made up of 14 amino acids. In germline, CDR1 is SGHAT, CDR2 FQNNGV. CDR3 in amino acids: CASSSGQGNQPQHF. CDR3 DNA sequence: TGTGCCAGCAGTTCCGGACAGGGGAATCAGCCCCAGCATTTT.